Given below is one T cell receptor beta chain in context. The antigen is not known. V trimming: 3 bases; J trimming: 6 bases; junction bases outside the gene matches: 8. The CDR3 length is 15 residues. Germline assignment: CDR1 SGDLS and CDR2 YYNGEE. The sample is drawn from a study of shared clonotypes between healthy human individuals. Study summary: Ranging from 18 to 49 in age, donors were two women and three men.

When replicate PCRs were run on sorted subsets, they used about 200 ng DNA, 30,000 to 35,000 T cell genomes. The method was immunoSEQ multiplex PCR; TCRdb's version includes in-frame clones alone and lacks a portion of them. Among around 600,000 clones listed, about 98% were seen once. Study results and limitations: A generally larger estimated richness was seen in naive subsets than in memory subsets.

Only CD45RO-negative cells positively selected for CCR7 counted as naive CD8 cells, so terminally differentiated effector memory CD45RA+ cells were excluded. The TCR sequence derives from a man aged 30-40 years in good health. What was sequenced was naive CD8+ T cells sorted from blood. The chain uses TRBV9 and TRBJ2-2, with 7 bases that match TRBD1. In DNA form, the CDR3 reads TGTGCCAGCAGCGCTTCCATACAGGGGCCCGGGGAGCTGTTTTTT. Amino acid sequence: CASSASIQGPGELFF.